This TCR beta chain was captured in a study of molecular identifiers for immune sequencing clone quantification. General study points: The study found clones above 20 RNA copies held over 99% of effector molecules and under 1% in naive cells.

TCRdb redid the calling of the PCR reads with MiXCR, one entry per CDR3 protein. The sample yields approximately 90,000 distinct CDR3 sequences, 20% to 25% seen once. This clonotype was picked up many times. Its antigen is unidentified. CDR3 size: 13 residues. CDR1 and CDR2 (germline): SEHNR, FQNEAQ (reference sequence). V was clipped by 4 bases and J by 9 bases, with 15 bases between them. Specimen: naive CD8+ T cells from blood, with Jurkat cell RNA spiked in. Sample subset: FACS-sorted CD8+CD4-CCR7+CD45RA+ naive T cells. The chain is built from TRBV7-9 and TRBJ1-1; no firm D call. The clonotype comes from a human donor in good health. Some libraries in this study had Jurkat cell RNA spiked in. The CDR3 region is CASSSPLYPQAFF. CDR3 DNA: TGTGCCAGCAGCTCCCCGCTTTATCCCCAAGCTTTCTTT. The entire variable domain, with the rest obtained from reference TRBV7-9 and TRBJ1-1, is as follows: DTGVSQNPRHKITKRGQNVTFRCDPISEHNRLYWYRQTLGQGPEFLTYFQNEAQLEKSRLLSDRFSAERPKGSFSTLEIQRTEQGDSAMYLCASSSPLYPQAFFGQGTRLTVV.